This TCR beta chain comes out of a study of T-cell memory formation after mild COVID-19. Study context: Each donor largely had its own TCR clusters.

There are many counts of this clonotype. Its antigen is still unknown. Broader study findings: The finding that pre-infection memory included some responding clones suggested that cross-reactive memory joined. CD4+ contracting clones were mainly CM and EM; CD8+ ones, EMRA.

Germline CDR1 reads LGHNA; CDR2 reads YNFKEQ. Between the trimmed V and J ends, which lost 4 bases and 4 bases, there was a span of 14 bases. CDR3 length: 14 amino acids. TCRdb ran MiXCR on the 5' RACE reads and lists one entry per CDR3 protein. The table records roughly 120,000 distinct CDR3 sequences, 22% of them present only once. The sample consisted of PBMCs or a T cell subset sorted from them (not recorded which). The chain employs TRBV4-2 and TRBJ2-7; D possibly matches TRBD1 or TRBD2 (5 bases each). This TCR was recovered from a man aged 18 to 30 who had mild COVID-19 (a few samples of this study predate the infection). Cell type and time point are not known. This chain's CDR3 is CASSPSGTAYEQYF. The DNA for the CDR3 is TGTGCCAGCAGCCCTTCCGGGACGGCATACGAGCAGTACTTC.